A single sample is the source of the 10 T cell receptor beta chains below, sequenced in a study of beta chain features in type 1 diabetes. All of the isolated RNA was reverse transcribed, so expressed TCRB transcripts were sequenced. TCRdb keeps only in-frame clones here, not all; method: immunoSEQ multiplex PCR. The data contain 680,000 or so clones, around a sixth of them seen just once; the ten biggest clones take up 0.093%. Sequenced material: naive CD4+ T cells from blood. The receptors here all came from a man aged 18 to 29 in good health.

There are a few counts of this clone. The rearrangement links TRBV28 to TRBJ2-3; 14 positions match TRBD2. In germline, CDR1 is MDHEN, CDR2 SYDVKM. The CDR3 contains 18 residues. The ends lost 2 bases at V and 3 bases at J; junction bases unmatched: 7. The CDR3: CASSLTSGTSGRTDTQYF. The CDR3 DNA is TGTGCCAGCAGTTTAACCTCCGGGACTAGCGGGAGAACAGATACGCAGTATTTT.

The V gene is TRBV9, the J gene TRBJ2-1; either TRBD1 or TRBD2 may supply D (5 bases each). Germline CDR1 SGDLS, CDR2 YYNGEE. Trimming stripped 3 bases from V and 3 bases from J, with 19 bases between. The CDR3 spans 17 residues. CDR3 in DNA: TGTGCCAGCAGCGCCGACCGGGGACGTGGGATCTACAATGAGCAGTTCTTC. Translating gives CASSADRGRGIYNEQFF. Drawing the rest from reference TRBV9 and TRBJ2-1, the complete variable domain is DSGVTQTPKHLITATGQRVTLRCSPRSGDLSVYWYQQSLDQGLQFLIQYYNGEERAKGNILERFSAQQFPDLHSELNLSSLELGDSALYFCASSADRGRGIYNEQFFGPGTRLTVL.

V usage is TRBV5-1 and J usage is TRBJ1-2, with unresolved D. The V end lost 0 bases, the J end lost 5 bases, and 11 bases lay between the germline ends. The CDR3 extends over 14 amino acids. Germline V CDR1 and CDR2: SGHRS, YFSETQ. Written as DNA, the CDR3 is TGCGCCAGCAGCTTGGAGACACCGAGGTATGGCTACACCTTC. The encoded protein is CASSLETPRYGYTF. The full variable domain, rest sourced from reference TRBV5-1 and TRBJ1-2, is KAGVTQTPRYLIKTRGQQVTLSCSPISGHRSVSWYQQTPGQGLQFLFEYFSETQRNKGNFPGRFSGRQFSNSRSEMNVSTLELGDSALYLCASSLETPRYGYTFGSGTRLTVV.

The V call is TRBV15, the J call TRBJ2-2; 8 bases line up with TRBD1. Germline loops: CDR1 LNHNV, CDR2 YYDKDF (reference sequence). The CDR3 sequence is 16 residues long. V was clipped by 0 bases and J by 6 bases; unmatched bases: 6. The CDR3 region has the DNA TGTGCCACCAGCAGAGACGGCAGGGGGCGGGCCGGGGAGCTGTTTTTT. Protein sequence: CATSRDGRGRAGELFF.

The rearrangement uses TRBV15 and TRBJ1-2; no definite D call. Trimming removed 3 bases from V and 0 bases from J, with 11 bases in between. This CDR3 is built from 15 residues. Germline CDR1 reads LNHNV; CDR2 reads YYDKDF (reference sequence). The CDR3 reads CATSSHGRSNYGYTF. The CDR3 nucleotides are TGTGCCACCAGCAGCCACGGGCGTTCTAACTATGGCTACACCTTC.

This sequence joins TRBV28 and TRBJ2-5; 7 bases are shared with TRBD1. There are 15 residues in the CDR3. V lost 5 bases, J lost 6 bases, and 12 bases stayed unmatched. Germline V gene lookup returns CDR1 MDHEN and CDR2 SYDVKM. CDR3 protein: CASSPHDRASQTQYF. The CDR3 coding sequence is TGTGCCAGCAGTCCACATGACAGGGCGAGCCAGACCCAGTACTTC.

This clone was seen a handful of times. The chain links TRBV6-5 to TRBJ2-7; D is possibly TRBD1 or TRBD2 (5 bases each). The ends were cut back, 0 bases at V and 3 bases at J, with 6 bases in the middle. Germline V gives CDR1 MNHEY, CDR2 SVGAGI. The CDR3 has 13 residues. The CDR3 coding sequence is TGTGCCAGCAGTTACTCGGGGGTCTACGAGCAGTACTTC. It yields the protein CASSYSGVYEQYF.

The chain is built from TRBV5-4 and TRBJ1-4, with 11 bases matching TRBD1. The CDR3 contains 15 residues. The ends lost 4 bases at V and 8 bases at J; junction bases unmatched: 7. Per germline, CDR1 SGHNT and CDR2 YYREEE (reference sequence). The chain's CDR3 is CASSPGTGGREKLFF. In nucleotides, the CDR3 is TGTGCCAGCAGCCCAGGGACAGGGGGTCGAGAAAAACTGTTTTTT.

The chain recombines TRBV28 with TRBJ1-5; weak D call: TRBD1 (6 bases). The V and J ends lost 8 bases and 1 base respectively, with 18 bases between them. CDR1 and CDR2 from the germline V gene are MDHEN and SYDVKM. This CDR3 has 16 amino acids. CDR3 region: CASRTWEGGSNQPQHF. CDR3 sequence (DNA): TGTGCCAGCCGAACCTGGGAAGGGGGAAGCAATCAGCCCCAGCATTTT.

This clone has just a few counts. The chain recombines TRBV5-1 with TRBJ2-2; TRBD1 agrees at 8 bases. CDR3 length equals 15 residues. Germline lookup yields CDR1 SGHRS and CDR2 YFSETQ. With 3 bases clipped from V and 2 bases from J, the junction kept 3 bases outside the gene matches. The CDR3 spells CASSSTGDNTGELFF. In DNA form, the CDR3 reads TGCGCCAGCAGCTCGACAGGGGATAACACCGGGGAGCTGTTTTTT.